Each of the 15 T cell receptor beta chains below was sequenced from the same sample in a study of blood T cells in healthy people across ages. The second PCR ran roughly 7 to 12 cycles with a sample-barcoded 5' primer and J-beta primers. TCRdb re-derived calls from the 5' RACE reads in MiXCR, one entry per CDR3 protein. Of 780,000 or so distinct CDR3 sequences listed, more than 50% are singletons. The sample taken for sequencing was blood. Receptors originate from a man aged 35-49 years in good health.

Comments on this clonotype: This could be a read error, since a much larger clone is one nucleotide away. The CDR3 end shows no conserved phenylalanine or tryptophan, and so a read error is likely. The chain employs TRBV13 and TRBJ2-4; D gene unclear. Germline loops: CDR1 PRHDT, CDR2 FYEKMQ (reference sequence). This CDR3 spans 15 amino acids. V lost 2 bases and J 3 bases, leaving 11 bases between the germline ends. CDR3 protein: CASSLNVVGKNIQYI. For the CDR3, the DNA is TGTGCCAGCAGCTTAAACGTAGTAGGCAAAAACATTCAGTACATC.

This clonotype was seen a handful of times. This sequence joins TRBV6-6 and TRBJ2-1; the match to TRBD1 covers 8 bases. Germline CDR1 MNHNY, CDR2 SVGAGI (reference sequence). The CDR3 sequence is 15 residues long. Trimming removed 5 bases from V and 6 bases from J; junction bases left unmatched: 9. CDR3 nucleotide sequence: TGTGCCAGCAGTCCAGCCCGGACAGGGACCAATGAGCAGTTCTTC. Protein product: CASSPARTGTNEQFF.

This clonotype has a single count. This chain uses TRBV5-1 with TRBJ2-7; 7 bases fit TRBD2. Germline CDR1 is SGHRS and CDR2 is YFSETQ. The CDR3 runs to 22 residues. V lost 1 base to trimming and J lost 0 bases; unmatched junction nucleotides: 25. The DNA for the CDR3 is TGCGCCAGCAGCTTGCCGACCCTACACCAGGGTTTGGGGGAGGGCCTCTCCTACGAGCAGTACTTC. It codes for CASSLPTLHQGLGEGLSYEQYF. The complete variable domain, with remaining parts taken from reference TRBV5-1 and TRBJ2-7, reads KAGVTQTPRYLIKTRGQQVTLSCSPISGHRSVSWYQQTPGQGLQFLFEYFSETQRNKGNFPGRFSGRQFSNSRSEMNVSTLELGDSALYLCASSLPTLHQGLGEGLSYEQYFGPGTRLTVT.

This clonotype was observed a few times. The gene calls are TRBV2 and TRBJ1-5; the D gene is possibly TRBD1 (6 bases). This CDR3 has 14 residues. Germline CDR1 SNHLY, CDR2 FYNNEI. Between the trimmed V and J ends, which lost 4 bases and 5 bases, there was a span of 12 bases. For the CDR3, the DNA is TGTGCCAGCAGTGGACAGGAGGCGCATCAGCCCCAGCATTTT. Residues: CASSGQEAHQPQHF.

The chain couples TRBV2 to TRBJ2-4; possible D gene TRBD1, 6 bases. There are 13 residues in the CDR3. Germline CDR1 reads SNHLY; CDR2 reads FYNNEI. V lost 8 bases to trimming and J lost 10 bases, with 18 bases between them. The CDR3 sequence is CASGGLGQGIQYF. The CDR3 bases are TGTGCCAGCGGCGGGTTGGGGCAGGGGATTCAGTACTTC.

The rearrangement uses TRBV25-1 and TRBJ2-5; possibly TRBD2 for D (6 bases). V dropped 3 bases and J dropped 1 base, with 9 bases sitting between them. The CDR3 covers 14 residues. Germline V CDR1 and CDR2: MGHDK, SYGVNS. The CDR3 loop is CASSEHSGQETQYF. CDR3 nucleotide sequence: TGTGCCAGCAGTGAGCATAGCGGCCAAGAGACCCAGTACTTC.

Written as DNA, the CDR3 is TGTGCCAGCAGCCAAGATTGGGGGCAGGATGAGCAGTACTTC. It yields the protein CASSQDWGQDEQYF. This chain links TRBV14 with TRBJ2-7; a possible D gene is TRBD1 (6 bases). V shed 0 bases and J shed 7 bases, with 13 bases lying between them. Germline values: CDR1 SGHDN, CDR2 FVKESK. The CDR3 contains 14 residues.

The table lists this clonotype with a few counts. The J gene is TRBJ2-5, the V gene TRBV28; D not certain. Trimming removed 3 bases from V and 2 bases from J, with 10 bases in between. CDR3 length: 14 residues. The germline CDR1 and CDR2 sequences are MDHEN and SYDVKM. The CDR3 sequence: CASSFISGQETQYF. The CDR3 DNA sequence: TGTGCCAGCAGTTTCATATCGGGTCAAGAGACCCAGTACTTC.

This CDR3 reads CASSLNRVSSNEQFF. The CDR3 DNA is TGTGCCAGCAGCTTAAACAGGGTTTCCAGCAATGAGCAGTTCTTC. The chain uses TRBV11-2 and TRBJ2-1, with D maybe TRBD1 (6 bases). The CDR3 loop spans 15 amino acids. CDR1 and CDR2 (germline): SGHAT, FQNNGV. Trimming left V 2 bases short and J 6 bases short, with 14 bases between.

V is TRBV6-5 and J is TRBJ2-1, with D perhaps matching TRBD2 (5 bases). The germline V gene encodes CDR1 MNHEY and CDR2 SVGAGI. V was cut by 6 bases and J by 7 bases, with 7 bases left in between. The CDR3 is 11 residues long. The DNA for the CDR3 is TGTGCCAGCAGATGGAGGAATGAGCAGTTCTTC. The encoded protein is CASRWRNEQFF.

V is TRBV27 and J is TRBJ2-5; D is unresolved. The DNA end is a closer match to TRBJ2-1, so the J assignment may be wrong. Germline CDR1 reads MNHEY; CDR2 reads SMNVEV (reference sequence). CDR3 length equals 13 residues. CDR3 amino acids: CASSGRWQETQFF. The DNA for the CDR3 is TGTGCCAGCAGTGGGCGGTGGCAAGAGACCCAGTTCTTC.

This clonotype was detected only a few times. The chain joins TRBV11-2 to TRBJ2-5, with TRBD2 as a possible D gene (5 bases). The J call is in doubt because the DNA end fits TRBJ2-7 better. The germline gives CDR1 SGHAT, CDR2 FQNNGV. CDR3 size: 11 residues. The CDR3 DNA follows: TGTGCCAGCGTAAGCCTAGCCGAGCAGTACTTC. Amino acid sequence: CASVSLAEQYF.

The chain couples TRBV10-3 to TRBJ2-1, with D possibly TRBD2 on 6 matching bases. There are 11 residues in the CDR3. Germline V gives CDR1 ENHRY, CDR2 SYGVKD. Between the trimmed V and J ends, which lost 8 bases and 10 bases, there was a span of 12 bases. CDR3 in DNA: TGTGCCATCGGGCTAGCGCCCGAGCAGTTCTTC. Translation gives CAIGLAPEQFF.

The chain joins TRBV29-1 to TRBJ2-1; 7 bases fit TRBD1. The DNA end is more similar to TRBJ2-7, so the J call may be wrong. CDR1 is SQVTM, CDR2 ANQGSEA, per germline. The CDR3 is 13 residues long. The CDR3 nucleotides are TGCAGCGTGCCCGACAGGGAGAACAATGAGCAGTACTTC. It translates to CSVPDRENNEQYF.

The rearrangement uses TRBV24-1 and TRBJ2-2, with D possibly being TRBD2 (6 bases). The V end was cut by 2 bases, the J end by 0 bases, with 9 bases between. The CDR3 runs to 16 residues. The germline V gene encodes CDR1 KGHDR and CDR2 SFDVKD. The CDR3 DNA follows: TGTGCCACCAGTGATTGGGTAGCGGCGAACACCGGGGAGCTGTTTTTT. Translation: CATSDWVAANTGELFF.